Below, 8 T cell receptor beta chains from the same sample are listed, as sequenced in a study of T-cell memory formation after mild COVID-19. TCRdb reanalysed the 5' RACE reads using MiXCR and keeps one entry per CDR3 protein. The table records more than 250,000 distinct CDR3 sequences, 15% to 20% of them present only once. Sequences were obtained from PBMCs or a T cell subset sorted from them (not recorded which). The receptors here all came from a man between 18 and 35 years old who had mild COVID-19 (a few samples of this study predate the infection). Cell type and time point are not known.

This clonotype occurred a few times. The V gene is TRBV5-1, the J gene TRBJ1-5; TRBD1 is a possible D gene (5 bases). V dropped 4 bases and J dropped 6 bases, with 11 bases sitting between them. This CDR3 region has 13 residues. Looked up from germline, CDR1 is SGHRS and CDR2 is YFSETQ. The CDR3 here is CASSVGVGQPQHF. CDR3 nucleotides: TGCGCCAGCAGCGTGGGGGTCGGTCAGCCCCAGCATTTT.

This clonotype has a handful of counts. V is TRBV29-1 and J is TRBJ1-1; 8 bases agree with TRBD1. Per the germline V gene, CDR1 is SQVTM and CDR2 is ANQGSEA. This CDR3 region has 12 residues. The V segment lost 6 bases and the J segment 5 bases; nucleotides outside the gene matches: 5. CDR3 sequence reads: CSVGRTGTEAFF. CDR3 in DNA: TGCAGCGTCGGACGGACAGGGACTGAAGCTTTCTTT.

This clonotype has more than one count but fewer than ten. The chain couples TRBV7-9 to TRBJ1-4; D call uncertain. CDR3 length: 17 residues. The V gene's germline CDR1 is SEHNR and CDR2 FQNEAQ (reference sequence). V lost 5 bases to trimming and J lost 0 bases, with 16 bases between them. CDR3: CASSPRGEQATNEKLFF. CDR3 in DNA: TGTGCCAGCAGCCCCCGAGGCGAGCAAGCAACTAATGAAAAACTGTTTTTT.

The V gene is TRBV5-1, the J gene TRBJ2-2; possibly TRBD1 for D (5 bases). V was cut by 0 bases and J by 0 bases, with 6 bases left in between. Per the germline V gene, CDR1 is SGHRS and CDR2 is YFSETQ. The length of the CDR3 is 15 residues. In DNA, the CDR3 is TGCGCCAGCAGCTTGGCGACAGCGAACACCGGGGAGCTGTTTTTT. It translates to CASSLATANTGELFF.

Concerning this clonotype: No conserved phenylalanine or tryptophan is present at the end of the CDR3, so a read error is the likely explanation. This chain links TRBV29-1 with TRBJ1-2; 10 nucleotides line up with TRBD1. This CDR3 is built from 17 residues. The germline CDR1 and CDR2 sequences are SQVTM and ANQGSEA. V lost 6 bases to trimming and J lost 3 bases; unmatched junction nucleotides: 16. CDR3 protein: CSVGRRDRGSFHYGYTY. CDR3 DNA sequence: TGCAGCGTCGGACGACGGGACAGGGGTTCATTTCACTATGGCTACACCTAC.

This clonotype was seen repeatedly, ten times or more. The genes are TRBV5-6 and TRBJ2-7, with a weak D call TRBD1 (5 bases). V lost 6 bases, J lost 2 bases, and 15 bases lay in between. Germline V gives CDR1 SGHDT, CDR2 YYEEEE. The CDR3 is 14 residues long. As DNA, the CDR3 is TGTGCCAGCAACCGATGGGGCAGAGCCTACGAGCAGTACTTC. It is translated as CASNRWGRAYEQYF.

This clonotype occurred many times. The CDR3 bases are TGCGCCAGCAGCCAAGATCCCCCGAGGACGAACACCGGGGAGCTGTTTTTT. This codes for CASSQDPPRTNTGELFF. The chain has TRBV4-3 and TRBJ2-2, with unresolved D. In germline, CDR1 is LGHNA, CDR2 YSLEER. The CDR3 is 17 residues long. V was shortened by 0 bases and J by 0 bases, with 11 bases between the two germline ends.

This chain joins TRBV18 and TRBJ1-1, with no clear D. CDR1 KGHSH and CDR2 LQKENI come from the germline V gene. V was cut by 5 bases and J by 3 bases, with 13 bases left in between. The CDR3 spans 14 residues. CDR3 in DNA: TGTGCCAGCTCAACGGTCGATGCGGACACTGAAGCTTTCTTT. Its translation is CASSTVDADTEAFF.